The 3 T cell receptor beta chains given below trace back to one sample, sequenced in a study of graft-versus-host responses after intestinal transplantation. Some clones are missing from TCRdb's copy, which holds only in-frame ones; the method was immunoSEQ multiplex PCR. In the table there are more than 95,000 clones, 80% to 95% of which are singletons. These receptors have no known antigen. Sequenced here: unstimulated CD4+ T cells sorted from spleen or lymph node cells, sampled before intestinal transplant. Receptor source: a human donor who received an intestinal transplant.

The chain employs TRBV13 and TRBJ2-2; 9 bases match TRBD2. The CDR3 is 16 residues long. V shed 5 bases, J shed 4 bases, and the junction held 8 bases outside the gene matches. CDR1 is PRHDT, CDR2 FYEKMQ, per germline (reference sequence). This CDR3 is CASSDMASGVTGELFF. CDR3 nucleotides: TGTGCCAGCAGCGATATGGCTAGCGGGGTCACCGGGGAGCTGTTTTTT.

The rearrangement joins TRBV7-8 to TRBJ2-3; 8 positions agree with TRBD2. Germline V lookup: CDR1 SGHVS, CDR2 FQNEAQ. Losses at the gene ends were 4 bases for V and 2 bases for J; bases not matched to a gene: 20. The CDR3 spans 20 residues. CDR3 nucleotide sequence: TGTGCCAGCAGCTCCCCCGGGGGGGGATCGCGGCCAATAATCACAGATACGCAGTATTTT. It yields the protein CASSSPGGGSRPIITDTQYF. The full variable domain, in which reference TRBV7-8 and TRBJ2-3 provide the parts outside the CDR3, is GAGVSQSPRYKVAKRGQDVALRCDPISGHVSLFWYQQALGQGPEFLTYFQNEAQLDKSGLPSDRFFAERPEGSVSTLKIQRTQQEDSAVYLCASSSPGGGSRPIITDTQYFGPGTRLTVL.

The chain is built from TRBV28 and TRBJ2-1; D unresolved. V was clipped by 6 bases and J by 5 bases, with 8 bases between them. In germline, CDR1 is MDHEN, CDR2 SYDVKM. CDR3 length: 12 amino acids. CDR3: CASRLRNNEQFF. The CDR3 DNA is TGTGCCAGCAGACTGAGGAACAATGAGCAGTTCTTC.